Listed below are T cell receptor beta chains from one sample, sequenced in a study of T cells in Graves' hyperthyroidism and ophthalmopathy. TCRdb processed the multiplex PCR reads anew with MiXCR; each CDR3 protein has one entry. The data hold hundreds of thousands of distinct CDR3 sequences, with roughly 13% observed a single time. The source material was blood. Receptors were obtained from a woman aged 18-29 years with Graves' hyperthyroidism. Both conserved end residues are part of each CDR3.

V | CDR3
TRBV6-1 | CASSDLGAGKNNEQFF
TRBV5-6 | CASSLVVAGRSYEQYF
TRBV18 | CASSPPNTDTQYF
TRBV12-3/TRBV12-4 | CASLPGVRETQYF
TRBV6-5 | CASSYGTGAGEQFF
TRBV5-6 | CASSPLGSGSRSDTQYF
TRBV5-1 | CASSLVLAGLGEQFF
TRBV4-3 | CASSRAASGAGGNNEQFF
TRBV19 | CASSISWRTEAFF
TRBV7-8 | CASSLVGRGLGSNYGYTF
TRBV28 | CASRVTATNYEQYF
TRBV20-1 | CSARRPGGTSGYEQYF
TRBV7-9 | CASRGMETGRQDTQYF
TRBV20-1 | CSAGRDSLTDTQYF
TRBV20-1 | CSASSDETTDTQYF